The clone carrying this T cell receptor (beta chain) was seen only a few times. CDR3 length: 14 residues. The V end lost 2 bases, the J end lost 3 bases, and 10 bases lay between the germline ends. CDR1 MNHNY and CDR2 SVGAGI come from the germline V gene (reference sequence). The sample is drawn from a study of T cell changes during pregnancy in multiple sclerosis. TCRdb's table, derived via immunoSEQ multiplex PCR, lists solely in-frame clones and lacks some. The repertoire holds about 51,000 clones, with 85% to 95% as singletons. The source is a female donor with multiple sclerosis, enrolled in a pregnancy study. The V call is TRBV6-6, the J call TRBJ1-1, with a tentative D call TRBD1 (6 bases). This specimen was CD4+ T cells from peripheral blood mononuclear cells, taken in the third trimester of pregnancy. The CDR3 DNA reads as TGTGCCAGCAGTTACCGGCCAGGGGACACTGAAGCTTTCTTT. It specifies CASSYRPGDTEAFF.